Below are 10 T cell receptor beta chains sequenced from a single sample in a study of shared clonotypes between healthy human individuals. Profiled with immunoSEQ multiplex PCR; TCRdb holds only in-frame clones, not every one. Found here are about 2.5 million clones, around 90% of them singletons; the top ten hold about 0.36%. Sequenced: naive CD4+ T cells from PBMCs. Described subset: CD45RA+ positively selected. These receptors were obtained from a man between 18 and 35 years old in good health. Some clones in this sample may be carry-over from other donors' samples.

V gene TRBV5-5 combines with J gene TRBJ1-1, with 7 bases matching TRBD1. In germline, CDR1 is SGHKS, CDR2 YYEKEE (reference sequence). The V segment lost 1 base and the J segment 6 bases; nucleotides outside the gene matches: 9. The CDR3 runs to 15 residues. The CDR3 DNA is TGTGCCAGCAGCTTGTTTGACAGGGCTCTTTCTGAAGCTTTCTTT. Residues: CASSLFDRALSEAFF. Complete variable domain (other parts from reference TRBV5-5 and TRBJ1-1): DAGVTQSPTHLIKTRGQQVTLRCSPISGHKSVSWYQQVLGQGPQFIFQYYEKEERGRGNFPDRFSARQFPNYSSELNVNALLLGDSALYLCASSLFDRALSEAFFGQGTRLTVV.

V gene TRBV28 combines with J gene TRBJ2-3, with TRBD2 identical over 12 bases. The CDR3 totals 19 residues. Germline trimming cut 7 bases from V and 1 base from J; bases unmatched to any gene: 15. Germline V gene lookup returns CDR1 MDHEN and CDR2 SYDVKM. CDR3 residues: CASMQYWTSGKVGTDTQYF. The CDR3 DNA reads TGTGCCAGCATGCAATATTGGACTAGCGGGAAGGTGGGCACAGATACGCAGTATTTT.

This clone was picked up one time. J is TRBJ2-5 and V is TRBV28; D possibly matches TRBD1 or TRBD2 (5 bases each). This CDR3 spans 15 amino acids. Germline V gene data show CDR1 as MDHEN and CDR2 as SYDVKM. The V and J ends lost 3 bases and 8 bases respectively, with 19 bases between them. DNA of the CDR3: TGTGCCAGCAGTTTGTCTGGGACCCAAGGGAAAACCCAGTACTTC. This codes for CASSLSGTQGKTQYF. Full variable domain (rest looked up from reference TRBV28 and TRBJ2-5): DVKVTQSSRYLVKRTGEKVFLECVQDMDHENMFWYRQDPGLGLRLIYFSYDVKMKEKGDIPEGYSVSREKKERFSLILESASTNQTSMYLCASSLSGTQGKTQYFGPGTRLLVL.

This sequence joins TRBV29-1 and TRBJ1-1; no firm D call. Trimming pared 5 bases from V and 0 bases from J, leaving 13 bases between. The CDR3 sequence is 14 residues long. Germline CDR1 SQVTM, CDR2 ANQGSEA. The CDR3 spells CSVSGGSVNTEAFF. The CDR3 nucleotides read TGCAGCGTTTCTGGTGGGTCCGTGAACACTGAAGCTTTCTTT.

This clone appeared a single time. The V call is TRBV12-5, the J call TRBJ2-7; D is ambiguous. V was trimmed by 7 bases and J by 6 bases, leaving 13 bases between them. CDR3 length: 12 residues. Germline assignment: CDR1 LGHNT and CDR2 FRNRAP. The CDR3 DNA reads TGTGCTAGTGCCACGGACGTAGGCGAGCAGTACTTC. Protein product: CASATDVGEQYF.

This clone was seen just once. The chain has TRBV5-8 and TRBJ2-7, with D possibly TRBD1 on 5 matching bases. The CDR3 has 17 amino acids. Germline CDR1 reads SGHTS; CDR2 reads YDEGEE. Trimming pared 0 bases from V and 4 bases from J, leaving 20 bases between. The CDR3 protein is CASSLAGLLDPPYEQYF. For the CDR3, the DNA is TGTGCCAGCAGCTTGGCAGGGCTCCTGGATCCCCCATACGAGCAGTACTTC.

The rearrangement uses TRBV10-3 and TRBJ1-2; D gene ambiguous. CDR1 is ENHRY and CDR2 is SYGVKD in the germline V gene. V was trimmed by 7 bases and J by 4 bases, leaving 19 bases between them. The length of the CDR3 is 15 residues. For the CDR3, the DNA is TGTGCCATCACCCCTATGCAGGACCACACCTATGGCTACACCTTC. This gives the protein CAITPMQDHTYGYTF.

A few counts support this clone. This chain connects TRBV19 to TRBJ1-5; 9 bases map to TRBD1. V shed 9 bases and J 7 bases; nucleotides not matched to a gene: 4. This CDR3 has 12 residues. Germline lookup yields CDR1 LNHDA and CDR2 SQIVND (reference sequence). The CDR3 DNA sequence: TGTGCCAGCGGACAGGGGAGCCAGCCCCAGCATTTT. Amino acids: CASGQGSQPQHF.

V gene TRBV13 combines with J gene TRBJ2-1; 9 bases agree with TRBD2. The CDR3 sequence is 17 residues long. Trimming cost V 0 bases and J 9 bases; bases outside gene matches: 12. Looked up from germline, CDR1 is PRHDT and CDR2 is FYEKMQ (reference sequence). CDR3 region: CASSLGGTPSGTGEQFF. The DNA for the CDR3 is TGTGCCAGCAGCTTAGGGGGTACGCCTAGCGGGACTGGTGAGCAGTTCTTC.

This clone occurred a few times. The chain joins TRBV9 to TRBJ1-1; D possibly corresponds to TRBD1 (5 bases). Trimming took 0 bases from V and 7 from J, leaving 13 bases between them. The CDR3 covers 14 residues. CDR1 and CDR2 from the germline V gene are SGDLS and YYNGEE. CDR3 nucleotides: TGTGCCAGCAGCGTAGGGGGCAGGGAGGGTGAAGCTTTCTTT. Translating gives CASSVGGREGEAFF.